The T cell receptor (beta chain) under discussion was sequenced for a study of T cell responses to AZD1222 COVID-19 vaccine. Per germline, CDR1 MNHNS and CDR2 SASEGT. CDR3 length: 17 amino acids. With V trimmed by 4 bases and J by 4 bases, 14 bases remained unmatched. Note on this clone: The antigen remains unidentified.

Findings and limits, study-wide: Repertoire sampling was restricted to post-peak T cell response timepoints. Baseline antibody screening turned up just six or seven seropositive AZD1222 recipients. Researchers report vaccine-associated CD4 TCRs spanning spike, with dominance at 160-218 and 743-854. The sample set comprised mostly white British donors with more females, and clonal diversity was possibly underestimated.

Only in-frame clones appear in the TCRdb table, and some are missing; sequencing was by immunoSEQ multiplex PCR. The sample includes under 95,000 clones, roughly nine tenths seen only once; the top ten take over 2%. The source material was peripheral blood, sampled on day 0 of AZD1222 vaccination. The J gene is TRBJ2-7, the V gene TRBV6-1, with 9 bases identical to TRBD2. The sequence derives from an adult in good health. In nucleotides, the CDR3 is TGTGCCAGCAGTGCGGCGAGCGGGAGGAACTTGGGGTACGAGCAGTACTTC. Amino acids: CASSAASGRNLGYEQYF.